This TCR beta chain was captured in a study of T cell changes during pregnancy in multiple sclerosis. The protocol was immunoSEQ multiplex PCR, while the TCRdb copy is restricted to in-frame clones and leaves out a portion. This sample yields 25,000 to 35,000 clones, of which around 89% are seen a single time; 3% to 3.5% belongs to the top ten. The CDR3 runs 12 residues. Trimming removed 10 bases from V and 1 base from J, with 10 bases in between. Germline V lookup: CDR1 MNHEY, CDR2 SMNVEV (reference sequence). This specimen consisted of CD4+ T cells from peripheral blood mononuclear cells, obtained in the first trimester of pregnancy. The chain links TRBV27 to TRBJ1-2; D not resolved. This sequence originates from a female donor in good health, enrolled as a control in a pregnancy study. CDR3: CATYSLNYGYTF. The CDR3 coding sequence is TGTGCCACCTACAGTCTTAACTATGGCTACACCTTC.